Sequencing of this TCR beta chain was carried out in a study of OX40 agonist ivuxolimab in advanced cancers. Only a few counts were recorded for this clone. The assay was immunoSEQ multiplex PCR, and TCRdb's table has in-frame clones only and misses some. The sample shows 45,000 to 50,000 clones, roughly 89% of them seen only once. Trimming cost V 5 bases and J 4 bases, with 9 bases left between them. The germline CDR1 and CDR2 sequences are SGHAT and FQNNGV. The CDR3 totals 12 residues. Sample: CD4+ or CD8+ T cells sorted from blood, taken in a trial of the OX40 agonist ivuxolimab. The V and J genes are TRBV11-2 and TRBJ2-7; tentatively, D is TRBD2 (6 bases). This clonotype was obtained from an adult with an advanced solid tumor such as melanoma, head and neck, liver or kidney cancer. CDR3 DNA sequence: TGTGCCAGCAGCCCCGGGACTTACGAGCAGTACTTC. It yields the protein CASSPGTYEQYF.